A selection of T cell receptor beta chains follows, all from one sample in a study of cytomegalovirus exposure and HLA in healthy donors. The method was immunoSEQ multiplex PCR; TCRdb's version includes in-frame clones alone and lacks a portion of them. The sample has approximately 200,000 clones, about 80% seen once. Sequencing was carried out using PBMCs. Receptors originate from a man aged 18 to 30 in good health and CMV-seronegative. The CDR3 runs from the conserved cysteine through the conserved F or W. The order of the fields is J gene, V gene, CDR3 length, D gene, clone size, CDR3 DNA, CDR3 protein. D genes are given only for firm matches. Not every row has a clone size; where given, it reads once, few, many or a size class.

j_call: TRBJ1-5; v_call: TRBV19; cdr3_length: 14; d_call: NA; clone_size: NA; cdr3_nt: TGTGCCAGTAGTTGGGCACAGGCCAATCAGCCCCAGCATTTT; cdr3_aa: CASSWAQANQPQHF
j_call: TRBJ2-1; v_call: TRBV4-2; cdr3_length: 17; d_call: NA; clone_size: NA; cdr3_nt: TGTGCCAGCAGCCAAGATAAACGGGCCCAGGGGTACGGTGAGCAGTTCTTC; cdr3_aa: CASSQDKRAQGYGEQFF
j_call: TRBJ2-1; v_call: TRBV7-9; cdr3_length: 15; d_call: TRBD2; clone_size: NA; cdr3_nt: TGTGCCAGCAGCTTAGTAGCGGGAGCAGGCAATGAGCAGTTCTTC; cdr3_aa: CASSLVAGAGNEQFF
j_call: TRBJ2-7; v_call: TRBV28; cdr3_length: 12; d_call: TRBD1; clone_size: NA; cdr3_nt: TGTGCCAGCTCACAGGGGTTTTACGAGCAGTACTTC; cdr3_aa: CASSQGFYEQYF
j_call: TRBJ2-1; v_call: TRBV7-8; cdr3_length: 13; d_call: TRBD2; clone_size: NA; cdr3_nt: TGTGCCAGCAGCTTAGGAGCGGGAGATGAGCAGTTCTTC; cdr3_aa: CASSLGAGDEQFF
j_call: TRBJ2-5; v_call: TRBV5-6; cdr3_length: 14; d_call: NA; clone_size: NA; cdr3_nt: TGTGCCAGCAGCCCGGGACTGGGCGAAGAGACCCAGTACTTC; cdr3_aa: CASSPGLGEETQYF
j_call: TRBJ2-3; v_call: TRBV15; cdr3_length: 14; d_call: NA; clone_size: once; cdr3_nt: TGTGCCACCCAAACGGGTTTACCCACAGATACGCAGTATTTT; cdr3_aa: CATQTGLPTDTQYF
j_call: TRBJ1-3; v_call: TRBV27; cdr3_length: 14; d_call: NA; clone_size: few; cdr3_nt: TGTGCCAGCAGTTTTGGGGCACAGGGAAACACCATATATTTT; cdr3_aa: CASSFGAQGNTIYF
j_call: TRBJ1-2; v_call: TRBV13; cdr3_length: 17; d_call: NA; clone_size: NA; cdr3_nt: TGTGCCAGCAGCTTAGGGGGCAGGGCCCCGACTAACTATGGCTACACCTTC; cdr3_aa: CASSLGGRAPTNYGYTF
j_call: TRBJ2-7; v_call: TRBV6-5; cdr3_length: 12; d_call: TRBD1; clone_size: NA; cdr3_nt: TGTGCCACGGGACAGGGCCCCTACGAGCAGTACTTC; cdr3_aa: CATGQGPYEQYF
j_call: TRBJ2-5; v_call: TRBV6-5; cdr3_length: 12; d_call: TRBD2; clone_size: NA; cdr3_nt: TGTGCCAGCAGTCGGGAGGGTGAGACCCAGTACTTC; cdr3_aa: CASSREGETQYF
j_call: TRBJ1-2; v_call: TRBV7-6; cdr3_length: 13; d_call: TRBD1; clone_size: NA; cdr3_nt: TGTGCCAGCAGCCAGGACAGGGACTATGGCTACACCTTC; cdr3_aa: CASSQDRDYGYTF
j_call: TRBJ2-6; v_call: TRBV11-3; cdr3_length: 17; d_call: TRBD1; clone_size: NA; cdr3_nt: TGTGCCAGCAGCTCCATCACAGGGGTCTCTGGGGCCAACGTCCTGACTTTC; cdr3_aa: CASSSITGVSGANVLTF
j_call: TRBJ1-1; v_call: TRBV5-1; cdr3_length: 13; d_call: NA; clone_size: NA; cdr3_nt: TGCGCCAGCAGCAGGAGGACAGACACTGAAGCTTTCTTT; cdr3_aa: CASSRRTDTEAFF
j_call: TRBJ1-2; v_call: TRBV12-2; cdr3_length: 16; d_call: NA; clone_size: NA; cdr3_nt: TGTGCAAGTCGCTTAGCCGGGGACAGGTCCCTCTATGGCTACACCTTC; cdr3_aa: CASRLAGDRSLYGYTF
j_call: TRBJ2-7; v_call: TRBV7-2; cdr3_length: 14; d_call: TRBD2; clone_size: once; cdr3_nt: TGTGCCAGCAGCTTGGGACTACGATCCTACGAGCAGTACTTC; cdr3_aa: CASSLGLRSYEQYF
j_call: TRBJ2-6; v_call: TRBV19; cdr3_length: 17; d_call: TRBD1; clone_size: once; cdr3_nt: TGTGCCAGTACCAAGGACAGGGGGCTGGGTGGGGCCAACGTCCTGACTTTC; cdr3_aa: CASTKDRGLGGANVLTF
j_call: TRBJ2-1; v_call: TRBV18; cdr3_length: 15; d_call: TRBD1; clone_size: once; cdr3_nt: TGTGCCAGCTCACCATTACAGGGGACCTACAATGAGCAGTTCTTC; cdr3_aa: CASSPLQGTYNEQFF
j_call: TRBJ1-5; v_call: TRBV10-3; cdr3_length: 13; d_call: NA; clone_size: NA; cdr3_nt: TGTGCCATCAACTGGGCCGTCAATCAGCCCCAGCATTTT; cdr3_aa: CAINWAVNQPQHF
j_call: TRBJ1-2; v_call: TRBV28; cdr3_length: 12; d_call: NA; clone_size: NA; cdr3_nt: TGTGCCAGCAGTTCCGGCGGTTATGGCTACACCTTC; cdr3_aa: CASSSGGYGYTF
j_call: TRBJ1-6; v_call: TRBV19; cdr3_length: 15; d_call: NA; clone_size: NA; cdr3_nt: TGTGCCAGTCGTAAACCAGGTTCCTATAATTCACCCCTCCACTTT; cdr3_aa: CASRKPGSYNSPLHF
j_call: TRBJ1-2; v_call: TRBV4-3; cdr3_length: 13; d_call: NA; clone_size: NA; cdr3_nt: TGCGCCAGCAGCCCAGACAGAAACTATGGCTACACCTTC; cdr3_aa: CASSPDRNYGYTF
j_call: TRBJ1-4; v_call: TRBV29-1; cdr3_length: 16; d_call: TRBD1; clone_size: once; cdr3_nt: TGCAGCCTCCTAGGGGTGACAGGGCGGGAGGGTGAAAAACTGTTTTTT; cdr3_aa: CSLLGVTGREGEKLFF
j_call: TRBJ2-5; v_call: TRBV5-1; cdr3_length: 14; d_call: TRBD1; clone_size: NA; cdr3_nt: TGCGCCAGCAGCCCGGGACAGACACAAGAGACCCAGTACTTC; cdr3_aa: CASSPGQTQETQYF
j_call: TRBJ2-3; v_call: TRBV9; cdr3_length: 13; d_call: NA; clone_size: NA; cdr3_nt: TGTGCCAGCAGCGTTTCCGGGGGTGATACGCAGTATTTT; cdr3_aa: CASSVSGGDTQYF
j_call: TRBJ1-5; v_call: TRBV5-1; cdr3_length: 14; d_call: TRBD1; clone_size: NA; cdr3_nt: TGCGCCAGCAGCTTCGGACAGGGGGGGCAGCCCCAGCATTTT; cdr3_aa: CASSFGQGGQPQHF
j_call: TRBJ2-7; v_call: TRBV5-1; cdr3_length: 12; d_call: NA; clone_size: NA; cdr3_nt: TGCGCCAGCAGCTTGGCAGGGCAAGAGCAGTACTTC; cdr3_aa: CASSLAGQEQYF
j_call: TRBJ2-7; v_call: TRBV6-1; cdr3_length: 14; d_call: NA; clone_size: NA; cdr3_nt: TGTGCCAGCAGTGGCCCCCGGGGAATGGGGGAGCAGTACTTC; cdr3_aa: CASSGPRGMGEQYF
j_call: TRBJ2-1; v_call: TRBV19; cdr3_length: 16; d_call: TRBD1; clone_size: NA; cdr3_nt: TGTGCCAGTAGTATAAGAGTAACAGGGGGCAGGAATGAGCAGTTCTTC; cdr3_aa: CASSIRVTGGRNEQFF
j_call: TRBJ2-7; v_call: TRBV7-2; cdr3_length: 17; d_call: TRBD2; clone_size: NA; cdr3_nt: TGTGCCAGCAGCTTATGGGGGGGACTAGCGGGAGACCACGAGCAGTACTTC; cdr3_aa: CASSLWGGLAGDHEQYF
j_call: TRBJ1-4; v_call: TRBV5-1; cdr3_length: 15; d_call: NA; clone_size: NA; cdr3_nt: TGCGCCAGCAGCTCCGGGGTAGGAACTAATGAAAAACTGCTTTTT; cdr3_aa: CASSSGVGTNEKLLF
j_call: TRBJ1-6; v_call: TRBV19; cdr3_length: 15; d_call: NA; clone_size: NA; cdr3_nt: TGTGCCAGTAGTGGACAATCCCCACGCAATTCACCCCTCCACTTT; cdr3_aa: CASSGQSPRNSPLHF
j_call: TRBJ2-7; v_call: TRBV7-2; cdr3_length: 15; d_call: TRBD1; clone_size: NA; cdr3_nt: TGTGCCAGCAGCTTAAACCCAGGGGGCGGCTACGAGCAGTACTTC; cdr3_aa: CASSLNPGGGYEQYF
j_call: TRBJ1-1; v_call: TRBV5-1; cdr3_length: 16; d_call: NA; clone_size: NA; cdr3_nt: TGCGCCAGCAGCTGGGGCGGCAGGCAAGTGAACACTGAAGCTTTCTTT; cdr3_aa: CASSWGGRQVNTEAFF
j_call: TRBJ2-5; v_call: TRBV6-5; cdr3_length: 15; d_call: NA; clone_size: NA; cdr3_nt: TGTGCCAGCAGTTACTCGAATAACTTCGCGGGGACCCAGTACTTC; cdr3_aa: CASSYSNNFAGTQYF
j_call: TRBJ2-1; v_call: TRBV30; cdr3_length: 11; d_call: NA; clone_size: NA; cdr3_nt: TGTGCCTGGAGTCGGGGCAATGAGCAGTTCTTC; cdr3_aa: CAWSRGNEQFF
j_call: TRBJ2-7; v_call: TRBV11-2; cdr3_length: 15; d_call: NA; clone_size: NA; cdr3_nt: TGTGCCAGCAGCTTAACGGCAGGGAATTCCTACGAGCAGTACTTC; cdr3_aa: CASSLTAGNSYEQYF
j_call: TRBJ2-3; v_call: TRBV7-9; cdr3_length: 14; d_call: NA; clone_size: once; cdr3_nt: TGTTCCAGCAGATCTAGACTAGGCACAGATACGCAGTATTTT; cdr3_aa: CSSRSRLGTDTQYF
j_call: TRBJ2-2; v_call: TRBV7-2; cdr3_length: 15; d_call: NA; clone_size: few; cdr3_nt: TGTGCCAGCAGCTTAGCGCCCGCACGGTCAGGGGAGCTGTTTTTT; cdr3_aa: CASSLAPARSGELFF
j_call: TRBJ2-3; v_call: TRBV7-2; cdr3_length: 15; d_call: TRBD2; clone_size: few; cdr3_nt: TGTGCCAGCAGCTTAGGGGCGGGGGGCACAGATACGCAGTATTTT; cdr3_aa: CASSLGAGGTDTQYF
j_call: TRBJ1-2; v_call: TRBV29-1; cdr3_length: 16; d_call: NA; clone_size: NA; cdr3_nt: TGCAGCGTTGAAGGGGAGCTGGGCAGGGGATCCTATGGCTACACCTTC; cdr3_aa: CSVEGELGRGSYGYTF
j_call: TRBJ2-7; v_call: TRBV11-3; cdr3_length: 13; d_call: TRBD1; clone_size: NA; cdr3_nt: TGTGCCAGCAGCGGCACAGGGGCGGGCGAGCAGTACTTC; cdr3_aa: CASSGTGAGEQYF
j_call: TRBJ2-7; v_call: TRBV30; cdr3_length: 13; d_call: TRBD1; clone_size: NA; cdr3_nt: TGTGCCGGGAAGGACAGGGAATACGACGAGCAGTACTTC; cdr3_aa: CAGKDREYDEQYF
j_call: TRBJ1-1; v_call: TRBV12-5; cdr3_length: 14; d_call: NA; clone_size: NA; cdr3_nt: TGTGCTAGTGGTTTGGAAGGGGTGAACACTGAAGCTTTCTTT; cdr3_aa: CASGLEGVNTEAFF
j_call: TRBJ2-7; v_call: TRBV27; cdr3_length: 14; d_call: NA; clone_size: NA; cdr3_nt: TGTGCCAGCAGTCCCCGGGACATACCCTACGAGCAGTACTTC; cdr3_aa: CASSPRDIPYEQYF
j_call: TRBJ2-5; v_call: TRBV28; cdr3_length: 14; d_call: NA; clone_size: once; cdr3_nt: TGTGCCAGCAGTTTGTTGGGGGGAGTAGAGACCCAGTACTTC; cdr3_aa: CASSLLGGVETQYF
j_call: TRBJ2-7; v_call: TRBV7-9; cdr3_length: 16; d_call: TRBD1; clone_size: NA; cdr3_nt: TGTGCCAGCAGCCGACTCGGACAGGGGGGCTCCTACGAGCAGTACTTC; cdr3_aa: CASSRLGQGGSYEQYF
j_call: TRBJ1-4; v_call: TRBV9; cdr3_length: 15; d_call: TRBD1; clone_size: NA; cdr3_nt: TGTGCCAGCAGCCCCCCAACAGGGGCGAGAGAAAAACTGTTTTTT; cdr3_aa: CASSPPTGAREKLFF
j_call: TRBJ1-4; v_call: TRBV7-9; cdr3_length: 15; d_call: TRBD1; clone_size: NA; cdr3_nt: TGTGCCAGCAGCTGGGAGACAGGGATTAATGAAAAACTGTTTTTT; cdr3_aa: CASSWETGINEKLFF
j_call: TRBJ1-3; v_call: TRBV6-5; cdr3_length: 14; d_call: TRBD1; clone_size: NA; cdr3_nt: TGTGCCAGCAGTACGGACAGGGGGGGAAACACCATATATTTT; cdr3_aa: CASSTDRGGNTIYF
j_call: TRBJ2-5; v_call: TRBV2; cdr3_length: 13; d_call: NA; clone_size: few; cdr3_nt: TGTGCCACCAGGAAGGGCCGGGAGGAGACCCAGTACTTC; cdr3_aa: CATRKGREETQYF
j_call: TRBJ2-7; v_call: TRBV19; cdr3_length: 15; d_call: NA; clone_size: NA; cdr3_nt: TGTGCCAGTAGTATAGCTTTAACCAGCTCCTACGAGCAGTACTTC; cdr3_aa: CASSIALTSSYEQYF
j_call: TRBJ2-2; v_call: TRBV29-1; cdr3_length: 13; d_call: TRBD2; clone_size: NA; cdr3_nt: TGCAGCGTCGGACTAGCCTCGGGCGGGGAGCTGTTTTTT; cdr3_aa: CSVGLASGGELFF
j_call: TRBJ1-1; v_call: TRBV7-2; cdr3_length: 13; d_call: NA; clone_size: NA; cdr3_nt: TGTGCCAGCAGCTTCGGAAAACAGGGCAAAGCTTTCTTT; cdr3_aa: CASSFGKQGKAFF
j_call: TRBJ2-7; v_call: TRBV7-2; cdr3_length: 13; d_call: NA; clone_size: few; cdr3_nt: TGTGCCAGCACCCTAAAACGCGGATCTGAGCAGTACTTC; cdr3_aa: CASTLKRGSEQYF